The clone carrying this T cell receptor (beta chain) was recorded only once. Using immunoSEQ multiplex PCR, the repertoire was profiled, and TCRdb retains in-frame clones only, with some absent. This sample has around 88,000 clones, with more than 85% found just once. This sample was included in a study of T cell changes during pregnancy in multiple sclerosis. The CDR3 totals 16 residues. Germline CDR1 and CDR2: SGHNT and YENEEA. V lost 3 bases and J lost 0, with 14 bases in between. The sequencing used peripheral blood, collected in the first trimester of pregnancy. This TCR came from a female donor with multiple sclerosis, enrolled in a pregnancy study. The gene calls are TRBV11-3 and TRBJ1-2; possible D gene TRBD1, 5 bases. CDR3 coding DNA: TGTGCCAGCAGCTTGTCCTCAGGGCACTCTAACTATGGCTACACCTTC. Translation: CASSLSSGHSNYGYTF.